The 8 T cell receptor beta chains below come from one sample, sequenced in a study of cytomegalovirus exposure and HLA in healthy donors. The PCR used 60 Vbeta and 13 Jbeta primers. Sequencing used immunoSEQ multiplex PCR; TCRdb keeps in-frame clones, though not all of them. The sample lists some 160,000 clones; around 72% were seen once. The sequenced material came from PBMCs. The receptor source for this set is a woman in her thirties or forties in good health and CMV-seropositive.

The V gene is TRBV27, the J gene TRBJ2-7; 9 bases line up with TRBD1. Germline V gives CDR1 MNHEY, CDR2 SMNVEV (reference sequence). The CDR3 loop spans 14 amino acids. V gave up 7 bases and J gave up 9 bases; unmatched junction bases: 13. In DNA form, the CDR3 reads TGTGCCAGCAAGTCGGGACAGGGACTCTCCGGGCAGTACTTC. This encodes CASKSGQGLSGQYF.

This clone has more than one count but fewer than ten. The V gene is TRBV30, the J gene TRBJ2-5, with TRBD1 matching 7 bases. CDR1 is GTSNPN and CDR2 is SVGIG in the germline V gene (reference sequence). The CDR3 is 13 amino acids. The J segment lost 2 bases and the V segment lost 5 bases, leaving 5 bases of the junction unmatched. CDR3 bases: TGTGCCTGGTCAAAGGGGGCTCAAGAGACCCAGTACTTC. Translating it yields CAWSKGAQETQYF.

This clone was counted a few times. The chain combines TRBV5-4 with TRBJ2-2, with 9 positions matching TRBD2. CDR1 SGHNT and CDR2 YYREEE come from the germline V gene (reference sequence). The CDR3 runs to 15 residues. The ends lost 5 bases at V and 3 bases at J; junction bases unmatched: 5. The CDR3 nucleotides read TGTGCCAGCAGTACGCGGGGGGGCCACACCGGGGAGCTGTTTTTT. Translated, it gives CASSTRGGHTGELFF.

This clone was seen just once. The genes are TRBV2 and TRBJ2-1; 8 bases are shared with TRBD2. CDR3 length: 14 amino acids. V was pared by 9 bases and J by 4 bases, with 8 bases of the junction left unmatched. Germline V lookup: CDR1 SNHLY, CDR2 FYNNEI. CDR3 protein: CARKKGLAYNEQFF. Here the CDR3 DNA reads TGTGCCAGAAAAAAAGGACTAGCTTACAATGAGCAGTTCTTC.

The V and J genes are TRBV28 and TRBJ2-7; 9 bases fit TRBD1. The CDR3 is made up of 14 amino acids. Germline V gene sequence: CDR1 MDHEN, CDR2 SYDVKM. V lost 5 bases, J lost 5 bases, and 7 bases stayed unmatched. CDR3 amino acids: CASSTGGMRNEQYF. The CDR3 nucleotides are TGTGCCAGCAGTACAGGGGGCATGAGGAACGAGCAGTACTTC. Based on the CDR3 plus reference TRBV28 and TRBJ2-7, the full variable domain is DVKVTQSSRYLVKRTGEKVFLECVQDMDHENMFWYRQDPGLGLRLIYFSYDVKMKEKGDIPEGYSVSREKKERFSLILESASTNQTSMYLCASSTGGMRNEQYFGPGTRLTVT.

V and J are TRBV6-6 and TRBJ1-4; D is undetermined. There are 15 residues in the CDR3. The V end was cut by 2 bases, the J end by 1 base, with 8 bases between. CDR1 is MNHNY, CDR2 SVGAGI, per germline (reference sequence). Written as DNA, the CDR3 is TGTGCCAGCAGTTACCTCGGGAGAACTAATGAAAAACTGTTTTTT. This translates into CASSYLGRTNEKLFF.

This chain joins TRBV4-3 and TRBJ2-2, with D possibly TRBD1 on 5 matching bases. The germline CDR1 and CDR2 sequences are LGHNA and YSLEER. Trimming left V 4 bases short and J 4 bases short, with 13 bases between. The CDR3 runs 15 residues. The CDR3 nucleotides are TGCGCCAGCAGCCCAAACAGGCTTAGCACCGGGGAGCTGTTTTTT. Amino acids: CASSPNRLSTGELFF.

CDR3 in amino acids: CASRPGGNQPQHF. In nucleotides, the CDR3 is TGTGCCAGCCGTCCAGGGGGCAATCAGCCCCAGCATTTT. The rearrangement links TRBV6-1 to TRBJ1-5; possible D gene TRBD1, 6 bases. This CDR3 comprises 13 residues. Germline CDR1 reads MNHNS; CDR2 reads SASEGT. Trimming cost V 8 bases and J 2 bases, with 10 bases left between them.